The 19 T cell receptor beta chains reported below all come from one sample, sequenced in a study of tumor and adjacent non-tumor tissue in lung cancer. A modified ARM-PCR protocol with three rounds of nested PCR amplified TCRbeta. MiXCR, run by TCRdb on the multiplex PCR reads, gives a single entry per CDR3 protein. Of about 66,000 distinct CDR3 sequences in the sample, 73% were seen once. The template was RNA from unsorted bulk tissue. Specimen: lung tumor tissue. Every receptor here comes from a man in his fifties or sixties with non-small cell lung cancer.

CDR3 sequence (DNA): TGCAGTGCTACTTTAGCGGGAGGGCAGGAGACCTGGGAACTATTTTTT. Its protein is CSATLAGGQETWELFF. This chain links TRBV20-1 with TRBJ2-2; TRBD2 matches at 11 bases. CDR1 DFQATT and CDR2 SNEGSKA come from the germline V gene (reference sequence). This CDR3 is 16 amino acids long. Unmatched junction bases numbered 21, after V lost 4 bases and J lost 17 bases.

For this clonotype: One end of the junction fails to match germline, which may point to a read error. V usage is TRBV20-1 and J usage is TRBJ1-5, with 7 bases lining up with TRBD1. This CDR3 has 13 residues. The germline CDR1 and CDR2 sequences are DFQATT and SNEGSKA (reference sequence). The CDR3 sequence is CNASQGGHQPQHF. The CDR3 nucleotides read TGCAATGCTAGCCAGGGGGGGCATCAGCCCCAACATTTT.

A note on this clonotype: The junction departs from the called germline gene at one end, perhaps through a read error. The rearrangement links TRBV20-1 to TRBJ2-3; D is possibly TRBD2 (6 bases). The CDR3 spans 12 residues. Germline lookup yields CDR1 DFQATT and CDR2 SNEGSKA (reference sequence). The CDR3 protein is CSATASADTQYF. CDR3 DNA: TGCAGTGCTACCGCTAGCGCAGACACGCAGTATTTT.

Comments on this clonotype: One base away lies a much larger clone, so this may be a sequencing read error. This chain uses TRBV28 with TRBJ1-5; D may be TRBD1 (6 bases). This CDR3 is built from 14 residues. Germline V gives CDR1 MDHEN, CDR2 SYDVKM. Trimming left V 4 bases short and J 7 bases short, with 14 bases between. The CDR3 DNA reads TGTGCCAGCAGTTCGTGCGGGGGCGGGCAGCCCCAGCATTTT. Translation: CASSSCGGGQPQHF.

This clonotype was found once. Lacking the conserved final phenylalanine or tryptophan, this CDR3 likely reflects a read error. This chain uses TRBV10-3 with TRBJ2-5; D might be TRBD2 (5 bases). CDR3 size: 15 residues. CDR1 ENHRY and CDR2 SYGVKD come from the germline V gene. Written as DNA, the CDR3 is TGTGCCATCAGTGACGAACTAGGCAAAGAAGAGACACAGTACGTC. Protein: CAISDELGKEETQYV.

On this clonotype itself: The junction and the germline gene differ at one end; a read error may be behind it. The chain is built from TRBV20-1 and TRBJ2-5, with TRBD2 as a possible D gene (5 bases). The CDR3 runs to 14 residues. From germline, CDR1 is DFQATT and CDR2 SNEGSKA (reference sequence). Here the CDR3 DNA reads TGCAATGCTAGAGCGGAAGCATTTGGAGAGATCCAGTACTTC. Translated: CNARAEAFGEIQYF.

In the case of this clonotype: The CDR3 ends on some other residue instead of the conserved phenylalanine or tryptophan, so this is likely a read error. The chain employs TRBV20-1 and TRBJ2-3; 7 bases map to TRBD2. CDR3 length equals 15 residues. The V gene's germline CDR1 is DFQATT and CDR2 SNEGSKA (reference sequence). CDR3 sequence (DNA): TGCGGTTCTAGCAATAGCGGGTGTGACACAGATACGCAGTATTAT. Its translation: CGSSNSGCDTDTQYY.

This clonotype has just a few counts. A read error may produce the germline difference seen at one junction end. V gene TRBV6-6 combines with J gene TRBJ2-5; TRBD1 might be the D (5 bases). This CDR3 has 15 residues. Per the germline V gene, CDR1 is MNHNY and CDR2 is SVGAGI (reference sequence). As DNA, the CDR3 is TGTGCCAGCAGTTTCGCAAAAGGGGATCAAGAGACCCAGAACTTC. It codes for CASSFAKGDQETQNF.

This sequence joins TRBV6-5 and TRBJ1-1, with D unclear. Germline values: CDR1 MNHEY, CDR2 SVGAGI. The CDR3 sequence is 13 residues long. Trimming cost V 7 bases and J 4 bases, with 13 bases left between them. The CDR3 nucleotides are TGTGCCAGCACTCATTCGGAAGCCACTGAAGCTTTCTTT. Protein product: CASTHSEATEAFF.

In this sample, this clonotype turned up many times. V gene TRBV7-9 combines with J gene TRBJ2-3; D unresolved. Germline V gene data show CDR1 as SEHNR and CDR2 as FQNEAQ (reference sequence). This CDR3 has 17 amino acids. The V and J ends lost 4 bases and 0 bases respectively, with 17 bases between them. The DNA for the CDR3 is TGTGCCAGCAGCTCCGTGGGCGGCACACCTAGCACAGATACGCAGTATTTT. This sequence encodes CASSSVGGTPSTDTQYF.

On this clonotype itself: At one of its ends the junction is not consistent with the germline gene, which may arise from a read error. The rearrangement joins TRBV20-1 to TRBJ2-1; 12 nucleotides line up with TRBD2. The V gene's germline CDR1 is DFQATT and CDR2 SNEGSKA (reference sequence). The CDR3 spans 14 residues. This CDR3 is CSAGGLAGYNEHFF. The CDR3 DNA sequence: TGCAGTGCTGGCGGACTAGCGGGATACAATGAGCACTTCTTC.

By proportion, this clonotype is medium-sized. The chain recombines TRBV6-1 with TRBJ1-1; TRBD1 agrees at 8 bases. Germline-derived CDR1 and CDR2 are MNHNS and SASEGT. V lost 7 bases and J lost 1; bases outside the gene matches: 5. This CDR3 is built from 14 residues. CDR3 sequence: CASKQGAWNTEAFF. The CDR3 nucleotides read TGTGCCAGCAAGCAGGGGGCGTGGAACACTGAAGCTTTCTTT.

The J gene is TRBJ1-2, the V gene TRBV12-3 or TRBV12-4; no clear D gene. V was pared by 5 bases and J by 4 bases, with 8 bases between. This CDR3 comprises 12 residues. CDR3 sequence: CASSRAGYGYTF. The CDR3 DNA reads as TGTGCCAGCAGTAGAGCGGGCTATGGCTACACCTTC.

This clonotype was counted a single time. At one boundary the junction diverges from the germline segment, which might be a read error. This chain connects TRBV29-1 to TRBJ2-7, with 8 bases fitting TRBD2. CDR1 and CDR2 from the germline V gene are SQVTM and ANQGSEA. The CDR3 contains 15 residues. CDR3 sequence: CSVEGDFGTSYEHHF. The CDR3 DNA sequence: TGCAGCGTTGAAGGGGATTTTGGGACTAGTTACGAGCACCACTTC.

This rearrangement joins TRBV20-1 to TRBJ1-5; D unresolved. Trimming removed 3 bases from V and 9 bases from J, with 18 bases in between. CDR3 length: 14 residues. In germline, CDR1 is DFQATT, CDR2 SNEGSKA (reference sequence). CDR3 coding DNA: TGCAGTGCTAGTGTCTCAGGAGAATATCGGCCCCAGCATTTT. Its protein is CSASVSGEYRPQHF.

This clonotype came up once. A clone one base away is much larger, so this may be a read error. The chain has TRBV5-1 and TRBJ2-5; perhaps TRBD2 as D (5 bases). This CDR3 is 13 amino acids long. Per the germline V gene, CDR1 is SGHRS and CDR2 is YFSETQ. V was pared by 1 base and J by 5 bases, with 9 bases between. The CDR3, as DNA: TGCGCCAGCAGCTTGCTAGCCAAGGAGACCCAGTACTTC. Protein sequence: CASSLLAKETQYF.

This clonotype was detected a few times. This sequence joins TRBV29-1 and TRBJ1-1, with 7 bases that match TRBD1. The V gene's germline CDR1 is SQVTM and CDR2 ANQGSEA. The CDR3 sequence is 13 residues long. Losses at the gene ends were 7 bases for V and 10 bases for J; bases not matched to a gene: 15. CDR3 in amino acids: CSASAGGDDAAFF. The CDR3 nucleotides are TGCAGCGCCTCGGCAGGGGGGGACGATGCAGCTTTCTTT.

This clonotype has only one observation. The junction does not match germline at one end; this may be a read error. The chain combines TRBV29-1 with TRBJ2-1; D might be TRBD2 (5 bases). Germline CDR1 reads SQVTM; CDR2 reads ANQGSEA. The CDR3 runs to 14 residues. The DNA for the CDR3 is TGCATCGTTGAAGGCGGGCAGGAGTACAATGAGCAGTTTTTC. Its translation is CIVEGGQEYNEQFF.

This chain links TRBV6-1 with TRBJ2-2, with D unresolved. V lost 6 bases, J lost 7 bases, and 15 bases lay in between. Germline V gene sequence: CDR1 MNHNS, CDR2 SASEGT. The CDR3 is 14 amino acids. CDR3 sequence: CASSPGVGGGELFF. For the CDR3, the DNA is TGTGCCAGCAGCCCCGGAGTGGGTGGCGGGGAGCTGTTTTTT.